The text below deals with one T cell receptor (beta chain). The antigen this receptor binds is unknown. This may be a read error, as it is one base from a much larger clone. No DNA is shown, since the ends of the CDR3 on it are uncertain; the CDR3 is the one TCRdb lists. This sample is part of a study of T-cell memory formation after mild COVID-19 (dated by TCRdb to the early 2020s). The study in broad terms: Most TCR sequence clusters were specific to one of the two donors. The cohort comprised two young, previously healthy adult volunteers, one female and one male. Longitudinal TCRalpha and TCRbeta repertoire sequencing tracked T-cell clones expanding and contracting after mild COVID-19 in two donors.

TCRdb lists the instrument as Illumina NovaSeq 6000. TCRalpha and TCRbeta cDNA libraries were built by 5'RACE with constant-segment primers, adding sample barcodes and unique molecular identifiers. RNA was extracted from every sample with Trizol reagent. Amplification of the libraries took two PCR steps, and the second step added a second sample barcode plus Illumina TruSeq adapters. Libraries were sequenced on an Illumina NovaSeq with 2 x 150 bp paired-end reads. As for the original processing: With migec v1.2.7, reads were demultiplexed and then collapsed into UMI-guided consensus sequences. Using mixcr v2.1.11, UMI consensuses were aligned to TRA and TRB V and J templates and then assembled into clonotypes. Clonotypes were classified as expanded or contracted when called significant by both edgeR and NoisET, with noise models trained on biological replicates. For edgeR calls, the cutoffs were a false discovery rate-adjusted p below 0.01 and a log2 fold-change threshold of 1. As an exploratory analysis of dynamics, PCA with hierarchical clustering was applied to max-normalized trajectories of the 1000 most abundant clonotypes. Each responding clone was given a CD4 or CD8 phenotype based on the CD4+ and CD8+ repertoires, which had been sequenced separately. The public sequencing data were trimmed at Q25 with fastp and processed into clonotypes with MiXCR by TCRdb, which kept only in-frame beta chains. Identical CDR3 proteins give one entry, which carries the most common genes and DNA. None of the V and J calls come from the authors' own analysis; TCRdb made them. For this sample the table gives more than 300,000 distinct CDR3 sequences, of which under 25% were detected only once. The top ten clonotypes cover roughly 21% of the sample.

Ficoll-Paque density gradient centrifugation was the method used to isolate PBMCs. Overall results and qualifications from the work: Clones that contracted from day 15 to 85 showed balanced CD4/CD8 phenotypes, whereas a second wave of clones that expanded from day 15 to 37 leaned towards CD4+. Only two mild cases were covered by the study, and larger cohorts that include severe cases with pre-infection samples were considered necessary. Some responding clones were detected in pre-infection memory, which suggested that pre-existing cross-reactive memory T cells had joined the SARS-CoV-2 response. Contracting CD4+ clones turned up mainly in the CM and EM memory subsets, whereas EMRA was where CD8+ clones were enriched. Whether the second-wave clones peaking on day 37 were SARS-CoV-2 specific was not confirmed.

The CDR3, cysteine through phenylalanine, is 15 amino acids long. The germline V gene gives CDR1 as SGHVS and CDR2 as FQNEAQ. This clonotype originated in a young man who had mild COVID-19 (a few samples of this study predate the infection). The sample titles of this study are shuffled in the database, so cell type and time point are left out; the donor was told from shared clones. The sequencing sample was made of PBMCs or a T cell subset sorted from them (not recorded which). Recombination linked TRBV7-8 to TRBJ2-2; the table assigns TRBD1, which was not confirmed against the DNA. The CDR3 sequence is CASRVAGGNTGEMFF.